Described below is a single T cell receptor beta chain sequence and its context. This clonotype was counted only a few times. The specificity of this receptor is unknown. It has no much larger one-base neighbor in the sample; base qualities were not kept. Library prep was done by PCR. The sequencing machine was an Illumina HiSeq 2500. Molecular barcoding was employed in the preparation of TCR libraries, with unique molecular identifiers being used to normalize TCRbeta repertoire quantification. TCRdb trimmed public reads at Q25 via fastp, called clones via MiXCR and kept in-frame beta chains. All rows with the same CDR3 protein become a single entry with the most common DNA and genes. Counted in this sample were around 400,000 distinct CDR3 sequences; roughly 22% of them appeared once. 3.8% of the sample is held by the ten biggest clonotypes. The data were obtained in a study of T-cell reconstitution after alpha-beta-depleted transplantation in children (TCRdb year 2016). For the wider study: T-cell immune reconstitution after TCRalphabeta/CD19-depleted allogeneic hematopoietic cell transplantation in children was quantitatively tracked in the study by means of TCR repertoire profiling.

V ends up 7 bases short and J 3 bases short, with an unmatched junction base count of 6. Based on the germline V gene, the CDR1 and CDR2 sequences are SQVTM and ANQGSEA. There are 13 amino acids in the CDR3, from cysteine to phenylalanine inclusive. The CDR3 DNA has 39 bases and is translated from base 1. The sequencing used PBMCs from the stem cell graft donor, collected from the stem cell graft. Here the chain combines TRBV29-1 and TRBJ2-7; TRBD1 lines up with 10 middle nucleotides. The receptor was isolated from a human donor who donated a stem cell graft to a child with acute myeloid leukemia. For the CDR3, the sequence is CSALGQGSYEQYF. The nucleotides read TGCAGCGCACTGGGACAGGGGAGCTACGAGCAGTACTTC.